Detailed here is one T cell receptor (beta chain). Its antigen remains unidentified. The primer mix had 60 Vbeta and 13 Jbeta primers. The method was immunoSEQ multiplex PCR; TCRdb's version includes in-frame clones alone and lacks a portion of them. This sample lists approximately 51,000 clones; its ten largest clones have 25% to 30%. Germline V gene data show CDR1 as MGHDK and CDR2 as SYGVNS. The CDR3 runs 12 residues. The V end was cut by 4 bases, the J end by 0 bases, with 3 bases between. This sample stems from a study of cytomegalovirus exposure and HLA in healthy donors. Regarding the study as a whole: Rare TCR sequences predominated, though certain public TCRs were found in many donors.

Sequenced: PBMCs. The chain uses TRBV25-1 and TRBJ1-2; unclear D gene. This TCR was recovered from a man in his forties in good health and CMV-seropositive. In DNA form, the CDR3 reads TGTGCCAGCAGTGGGCCTAACTATGGCTACACCTTC. Translating gives CASSGPNYGYTF.